This is a list of T cell receptor beta chains from one sample in a study of cytomegalovirus exposure and HLA in healthy donors. The protocol was immunoSEQ multiplex PCR, while the TCRdb copy is restricted to in-frame clones and leaves out a portion. The repertoire consists of 150,000 to 200,000 clones, with around 79% occurring once and the leading ten covering around an eighth. Material for sequencing was PBMCs. The receptors originated from a man aged 45-65 years in good health and CMV-seropositive. Both conserved end residues are part of each CDR3. The order of the fields is clone size, D gene, V gene, J gene, CDR3 protein. A D gene is named only where the DNA matches it firmly. Size is omitted from some rows. Given values are once, few, many or a class for expanded clones.

>-|-|TRBV6-5|TRBJ2-1
CASSYTRTVYEQFF
>-|TRBD1|TRBV7-2|TRBJ2-5
CASSLAGGTETQYF
>few|-|TRBV4-1|TRBJ2-7
CASSQEDFDREQYF
>-|-|TRBV5-1|TRBJ1-4
CASSINGAEGEKLFF
>-|TRBD2|TRBV19|TRBJ2-2
CASRRGSPGGELFF
>few|-|TRBV5-5|TRBJ1-2
CASFPGSFNYGYTF
>-|TRBD1|TRBV27|TRBJ1-2
CASSPGDRGLRGYTF
>once|-|TRBV21-1|TRBJ1-5
CASSTYRRDRGQPQHF
>-|TRBD2|TRBV13|TRBJ2-5
CASRYSTSGDQETQYF
>-|-|TRBV11-2|TRBJ2-2
CASSLARASGELFF
>-|-|TRBV6-1|TRBJ1-2
CASSVFLPGQPYGYTF
>-|-|TRBV28|TRBJ2-1
CASRGPVYNEQFF
>-|-|TRBV9|TRBJ2-1
CASSVVSAGWIRDEQFF
>once|TRBD1|TRBV7-6|TRBJ1-3
CASSQGTAGNTIYF
>-|TRBD1|TRBV9|TRBJ1-2
CASSGFGQGGYGYTF
>-|-|TRBV9|TRBJ1-4
CASSPSGGSFEKLFF
>-|TRBD1|TRBV4-1|TRBJ2-5
CASSQEPGQEQETQYF
>once|TRBD2|TRBV7-2|TRBJ2-5
CASSSQRGYQETQYF
>-|-|TRBV28|TRBJ1-5
CASSLKLGRGTSNQPQHF
>-|-|TRBV14|TRBJ1-1
CASSPLDITEAFF
>-|-|TRBV7-2|TRBJ1-6
CASSSGGGPYNSPLHF
>-|TRBD1|TRBV2|TRBJ1-2
CASSYQDRPYGYTF
>-|-|TRBV28|TRBJ1-3
CASSSSQATIYF
>once|TRBD1|TRBV6-5|TRBJ2-7
CASSQTGTGGYEQYF
>-|-|TRBV5-1|TRBJ2-5
CASNNRGGETQYF
>-|TRBD2|TRBV5-1|TRBJ2-1
CASSLASGGYNEQFF
>-|-|TRBV19|TRBJ2-3
CASSIARSLYTDTQYF
>-|-|TRBV5-4|TRBJ2-3
CASRTTGFTDTQYF
>-|-|TRBV5-1|TRBJ2-3
CASSLLADTQYF
>-|TRBD2|TRBV7-9|TRBJ2-1
CASSPTPGLVGNEQFF
>-|TRBD1|TRBV5-5|TRBJ2-3
CASSLSTGGPDTQYF
>once|TRBD1|TRBV28|TRBJ1-2
CASSTPLRDRANYGYTF
>-|-|TRBV6-5|TRBJ2-5
CASSAGVGQLETQYF
>-|TRBD1|TRBV7-9|TRBJ2-3
CASSFGGDRGQYF
>few|-|TRBV28|TRBJ2-4
CASSFGGEGNIQYF
>-|-|TRBV27|TRBJ2-7
CASSLSSGISYEQYF
>-|-|TRBV19|TRBJ1-5
CASSRGARGSNQPQHF
>-|TRBD2|TRBV4-2|TRBJ2-5
CASSQDTKASGFRETQYF
>-|TRBD1|TRBV19|TRBJ1-5
CATSGQGAFQPQHF
>-|-|TRBV7-9|TRBJ1-1
CASSLIGQKNTEAFF
>-|-|TRBV7-8|TRBJ2-7
CASSLPRVVNPEYF
>once|TRBD1|TRBV2|TRBJ1-5
CASSPQGAGQPQHF
>-|-|TRBV7-8|TRBJ1-2
CASSLGWAGSRYGYTF
>-|-|TRBV28|TRBJ1-1
CASKRNPSMNTEAFF
>-|-|TRBV10-3|TRBJ1-4
CASARDATNEKLFF
>-|TRBD1|TRBV12-5|TRBJ1-5
CASGTTGSQPQHF
>-|TRBD1|TRBV19|TRBJ1-2
CASSISGGAGGNYGYTF
>once|TRBD1|TRBV6-5|TRBJ2-7
CASMGDVQGAYEQYF
>-|TRBD1|TRBV6-6|TRBJ2-3
CASSLIGTGVDTQYF
>-|TRBD1|TRBV7-2|TRBJ1-4
CASSWTGGGEKLFF
>once|TRBD2|TRBV7-2|TRBJ2-7
CASRSNLGLAGGSSYEQYF
>-|-|TRBV7-2|TRBJ2-2
CASSPPHEWARNTGELFF